This entry describes one T cell receptor (beta chain). This clone has a single count. The antigen it recognizes is unknown. Base quality data are lacking; no much larger clone is found one base away. The CDR3 regions of human TCRbeta chains were analyzed by immunosequencing. As for the original processing: TCRs in the repertoires were compared against a reference library of SARS-CoV-2-specific TCRs that had been generated with the MIRA antigen-specificity platform. Breadth meant the fraction of unique TCRs that were SARS-CoV-2-associated, whereas depth meant the fraction of total T cells that were SARS-CoV-2-associated. Using the MIRA data, each spike-specific TCR was mapped to the spike region that the TCR reacts to and placed in a CD4 or CD8 class. Log10-transformed breadth and depth values were compared by one-way ANOVA with Sidak's multiple comparisons tests. TCRdb mirrors the immuneACCESS table, restricted to in-frame sequences. Some clones are absent from its copies; in checked studies, under half trace to an unresolved V gene, and the reason for the others is unknown. Clone size and the V and J calls come from that table; the DNA yielded D and trimming. Present in this sample are 200,000 or so clones, over 70% of which were seen just once. The ten largest account for approximately 2.5% of the sample.

This entry comes from a study of T cell responses to AZD1222 COVID-19 vaccine (dated by TCRdb to the early 2020s). In the study overall: TCR sequencing was performed for 230 to 250 trial participants, of whom about 200 were given two doses of AZD1222 and around 25 were given two doses of MenACWY control vaccine. Trial participants were enrolled into age subgroups of 18-55, 56-69 and 70-plus years, which contained about 150, 28 and 57 TCR-sequenced participants, respectively.

The label giving this sample's time point can be read as: baseline before first vaccination. Sample treatment or condition, as interpreted from the label and publication: meningococcal conjugate vaccine given as trial control. The vaccinee samples were drawn from two UK trials, COV001 and COV002, one of which was a single-blind randomized controlled phase 2/3 trial testing AZD1222 (ChAdOx1 nCoV-19) in healthy adults. For TCRbeta chain sequencing, PBMC samples were collected from trial participants at day 0 and at day 28 after the second dose. CDR1 LNHDA and CDR2 SQIVND are derived from the germline V gene (reference sequence). Trimming removed 3 bases from V and 3 bases from J, leaving 15 bases between the germline ends. Reading from cysteine to phenylalanine, the CDR3 counts 15 amino acids. CDR3 DNA only is kept here, 45 bases in frame from base 1. Points the paper makes about the study in general: Conclusions about previously exposed vaccinees are limited because only six or seven AZD1222 recipients were SARS-CoV-2 seropositive at baseline. Because no day 14 peak-response samples were available, the repertoires could be characterized only after the peak T cell response. The 56-69-year group was small, and its depth increase did not reach significance, likely because of low power. Reportedly, almost half of the unique spike-specific TCRs recognized epitopes lying outside the regions that are mutated in the B.1.351 and B.1.1.7 variants. Most participants were white British and females outnumbered males, and the authors suggested that clonal diversity may have been underestimated. Spike-specific TCR breadth and depth rose significantly after two AZD1222 doses compared with day 0 and with MenACWY recipients. Vaccine-associated CD4 TCRs spanned the whole spike protein, with dominant responses in regions 160-218 and 743-854.

Rearrangement joined TRBV19 to TRBJ2-7, with a tentative D gene TRBD2 over 6 matching bases. The clonotype was recovered from an adult in good health. The sample consisted of peripheral blood, taken on day 0 of MenACWY control vaccination. The CDR3 protein sequence reads: CASSMRVSGVYEQYF. The nucleotide sequence is TGTGCCAGTAGTATGCGGGTTAGCGGAGTCTACGAGCAGTACTTC.